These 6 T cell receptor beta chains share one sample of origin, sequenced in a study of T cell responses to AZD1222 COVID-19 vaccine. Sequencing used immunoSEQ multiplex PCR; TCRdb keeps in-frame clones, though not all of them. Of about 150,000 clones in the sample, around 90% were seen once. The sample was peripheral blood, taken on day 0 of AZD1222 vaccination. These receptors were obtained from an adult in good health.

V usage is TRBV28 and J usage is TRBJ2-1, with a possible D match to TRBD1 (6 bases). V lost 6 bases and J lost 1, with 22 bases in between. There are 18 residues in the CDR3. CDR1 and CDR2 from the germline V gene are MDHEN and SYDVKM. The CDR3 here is CASSLPRIGGASYNEQFF. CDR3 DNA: TGTGCCAGCAGCCTACCCAGGATTGGGGGCGCATCCTACAATGAGCAGTTCTTC.

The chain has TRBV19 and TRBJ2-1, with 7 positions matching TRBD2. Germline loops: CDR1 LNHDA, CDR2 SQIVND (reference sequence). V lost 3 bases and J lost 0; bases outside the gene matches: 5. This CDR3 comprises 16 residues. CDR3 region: CASSMGLAVSYNEQFF. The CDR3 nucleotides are TGTGCCAGTAGTATGGGGCTAGCGGTCTCCTACAATGAGCAGTTCTTC. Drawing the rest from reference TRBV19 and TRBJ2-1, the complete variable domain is DGGITQSPKYLFRKEGQNVTLSCEQNLNHDAMYWYRQDPGQGLRLIYYSQIVNDFQKGDIAEGYSVSREKKESFPLTVTSAQKNPTAFYLCASSMGLAVSYNEQFFGPGTRLTVL.

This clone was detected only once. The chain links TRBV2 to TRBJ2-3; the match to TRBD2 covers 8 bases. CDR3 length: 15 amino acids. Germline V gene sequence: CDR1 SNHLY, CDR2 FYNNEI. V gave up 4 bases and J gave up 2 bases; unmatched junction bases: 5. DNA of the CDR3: TGTGCCAGCAGTGTTGACGGGAGGGCCACAGATACGCAGTATTTT. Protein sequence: CASSVDGRATDTQYF.

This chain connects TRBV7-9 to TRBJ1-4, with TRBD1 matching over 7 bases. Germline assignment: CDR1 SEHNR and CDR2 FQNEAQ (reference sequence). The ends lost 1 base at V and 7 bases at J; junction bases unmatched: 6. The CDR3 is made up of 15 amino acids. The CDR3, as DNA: TGTGCCAGCAGCTTAGGTGACAGGGATTTTGAAAAACTGTTTTTT. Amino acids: CASSLGDRDFEKLFF.

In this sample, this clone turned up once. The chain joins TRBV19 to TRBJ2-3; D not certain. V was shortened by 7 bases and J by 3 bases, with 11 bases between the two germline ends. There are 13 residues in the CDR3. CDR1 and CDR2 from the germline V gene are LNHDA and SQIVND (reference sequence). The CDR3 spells CASMVSATDTQYF. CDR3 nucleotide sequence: TGTGCCAGTATGGTCAGCGCTACAGATACGCAGTATTTT.

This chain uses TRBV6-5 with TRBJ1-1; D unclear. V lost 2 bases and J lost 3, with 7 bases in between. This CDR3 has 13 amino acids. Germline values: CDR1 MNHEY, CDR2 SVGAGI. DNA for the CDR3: TGTGCCAGCAGTTACAGGGTGGACACTGAAGCTTTCTTT. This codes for CASSYRVDTEAFF.